This T cell receptor (beta chain) was profiled in a study of OX40 agonist ivuxolimab in advanced cancers. Regarding the complete study: Ivuxolimab was an agonistic, fully human IgG2 monoclonal antibody directed against OX40 (CD134), a costimulatory receptor. Intravenous ivuxolimab was administered to patients every 2 weeks at six dose levels: 0.01, 0.1, 0.3, 1.5, 3 and 10 mg/kg. Of the approximately 54 patients in dose escalation, some 19 had hepatocellular carcinoma, around 15 had melanoma, 9 had renal cell carcinoma and 9 had head and neck cancer. The dose-escalation cohort was 80% to 90% male with a mean age of roughly 60 years, ranging from roughly 20 to 85. Prior anti-PD-1, anti-PD-L1 or anti-CTLA-4 therapy was permitted, and checkpoint inhibitors had been received by about 36% of dose-escalation patients. Partial responses occurred in three dose-escalation patients: two with cutaneous melanoma and one with hepatocellular carcinoma. Peripheral TCRbeta sequencing was intended to test whether TCR sequence diversity was altered and clonal T-cell expansion was caused by ivuxolimab. The monotherapy dose-escalation portion (N = 52 patients) of the phase I ivuxolimab trial is reported in the paper. What the work shows at the level of the full study, not this receptor alone: Low levels of normalized T-cell clonal expansion were also seen in some patients who did not respond. Clonal expansion of both CD4+ and CD8+ blood T cells was observed from baseline to week 6 at doses 0.1 to 3.0 mg/kg. In partial responders in the 0.1-3.0 mg/kg groups, normalized peripheral clonal expansion was found to be among the lowest, especially among CD8+ T cells. After ivuxolimab, CD8+ T cells had more expanded clones than CD4+ T cells on average. The antigen specificity of the clonally expanded peripheral T cells was not determined.

The trial excluded patients who had a history of autoimmune disease or who were on systemic immunosuppression. Peripheral blood for TCR sequencing was collected from all dose cohorts at baseline, on cycle 4 day 1, and on cycle 7 day 1. The samples were taken from a phase I, first-in-human, multicenter, open-label dose-escalation trial of ivuxolimab. The trial enrolled adults with locally advanced or metastatic head and neck squamous cell, hepatocellular, melanoma or renal cell carcinoma. Before TCR sequencing, CD4+ T cells and CD8+ T cells were sorted from peripheral blood as separate populations. Genomic DNA was extracted from sorted cells for sequencing of the TCRbeta CDR3 region. The immunoSEQ Assay was used for sequencing of TCRbeta CDR3 regions. This immuneACCESS table, as held by TCRdb, lists in-frame sequences with V and J called but not all clones. Of the missing ones, under half trace to an unresolved V gene in checked studies; the others have no known cause. The sample records tens of thousands of clones, more than 80% of which are singletons. Approximately 0.5% of the sample is held by the ten biggest clonotypes.

Note on this clone: No antigen is known for it. No qualities accompany the bases; no much larger clone lies one base away.

V gives up 7 bases and J gives up 4 bases, and the segment between their germline ends measures 15 bases. Looking up the germline V gene yields CDR1 MDHEN and CDR2 SYDVKM. Counted from cysteine to phenylalanine, this CDR3 has 14 amino acids. The entry retains the CDR3 DNA only, 42 bases that are in frame from base 1. This sample comprised CD4+ or CD8+ T cells sorted from blood, obtained in a trial of the OX40 agonist ivuxolimab. Recombination linked TRBV28 to TRBJ2-3, with the D call perhaps TRBD1 or TRBD2, as 5 bases match in each case. This clonotype was obtained from an adult with an advanced solid tumor such as melanoma, head and neck, liver or kidney cancer. In nucleotides, the sequence is TGTGCCAGCAATCTCCTCCCGGGGCCAGATACGCAGTATTTT. It specifies CASNLLPGPDTQYF. The variable domain in full, with residues beyond the CDR3 obtained from the reference TRBV28 and TRBJ2-3 genes, is DVKVTQSSRYLVKRTGEKVFLECVQDMDHENMFWYRQDPGLGLRLIYFSYDVKMKEKGDIPEGYSVSREKKERFSLILESASTNQTSMYLCASNLLPGPDTQYFGPGTRLTVL.